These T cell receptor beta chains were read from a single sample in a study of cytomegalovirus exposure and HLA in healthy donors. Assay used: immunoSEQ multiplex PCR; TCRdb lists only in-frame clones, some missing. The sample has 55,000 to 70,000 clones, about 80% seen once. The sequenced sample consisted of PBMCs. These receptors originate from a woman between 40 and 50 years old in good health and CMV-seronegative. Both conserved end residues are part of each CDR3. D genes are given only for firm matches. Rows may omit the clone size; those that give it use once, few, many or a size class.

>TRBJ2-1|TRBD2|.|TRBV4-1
TGCGCCAGCAGCCAAACGGGACTAGCGGGTGAGCAGTTCTTC
CASSQTGLAGEQFF
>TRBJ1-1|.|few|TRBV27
TGTGCCAGCAGTTTATATACAGGGAAGAGCACTGAAGCTTTCTTT
CASSLYTGKSTEAFF
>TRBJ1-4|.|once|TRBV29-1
TGCAGCGTTGTCTCTCGAGCTAATGAAAAACTGTTTTTT
CSVVSRANEKLFF
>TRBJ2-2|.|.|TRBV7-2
TGTGCCAGCAGCTTAGAGGCGGGGGCTCTCACCGGGGAGCTGTTTTTT
CASSLEAGALTGELFF
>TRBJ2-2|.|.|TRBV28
TGTGCCAGCAGCCTGGGGGGGGCGCAAACCGGGGAGCTGTTTTTT
CASSLGGAQTGELFF
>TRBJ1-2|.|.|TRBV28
TGTGCCAGCAGTTTATTGTGGGCGGGGGGCTACACCTTC
CASSLLWAGGYTF
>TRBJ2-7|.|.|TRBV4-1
TGCGCCAGCAGCCAACCGACTAGAAGCTACGAGCAGTACTTC
CASSQPTRSYEQYF
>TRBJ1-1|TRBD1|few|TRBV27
TGTGCCAGCAGAAACCTACAGGGGGCGCTTGGTGAAGCTTTCTTT
CASRNLQGALGEAFF
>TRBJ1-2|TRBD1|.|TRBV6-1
TGTGCCAGCACTCAAGACCGGGACAGTTATGGCTACACCTTC
CASTQDRDSYGYTF
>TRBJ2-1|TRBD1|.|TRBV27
TGTGCCAGCAGTTTATCAGGGGGCACCTACAATGAGCAGTTCTTC
CASSLSGGTYNEQFF
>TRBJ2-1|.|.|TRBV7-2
TGTGCCAGCAGGTCAACCTGGGCCAGAAATGAGCAGTTCTTC
CASRSTWARNEQFF
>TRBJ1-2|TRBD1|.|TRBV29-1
TGCAGCGTTGAAAGGACAGGGGGCAGAGGCTACACCTTC
CSVERTGGRGYTF
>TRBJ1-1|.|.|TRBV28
TGTGCCAGCGGAAGCACAGGGAGAGGCGTCACTGAAGCTTTCTTT
CASGSTGRGVTEAFF
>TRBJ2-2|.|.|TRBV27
TGTGCCAGCAGTTTATCGAGGTACACCGGGGAGCTGTTTTTT
CASSLSRYTGELFF
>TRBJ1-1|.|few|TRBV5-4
TGTGCCAGCAGCTCAGCGGCCTTGAACACTGAAGCTTTCTTT
CASSSAALNTEAFF
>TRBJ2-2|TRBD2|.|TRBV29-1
TGCAGCGGGAGACTAGCGGGGGACACCGGGGAGCTGTTTTTT
CSGRLAGDTGELFF
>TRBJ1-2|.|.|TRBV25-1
TGTGCCAGCAGCCTAATGGGAGTAAATGGCTACACCTTC
CASSLMGVNGYTF
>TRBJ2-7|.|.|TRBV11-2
TGTGCCAGCAGTTCCTATCCCGAGCAGTACTTC
CASSSYPEQYF
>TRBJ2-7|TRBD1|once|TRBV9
TGTGCCAGCAGCCGTAGGGACAGCACCCACGAGCAGTACTTC
CASSRRDSTHEQYF
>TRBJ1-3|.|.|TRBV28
TGTGCCAGCACCGGAGGGCTGGAAAACACCATATATTTT
CASTGGLENTIYF
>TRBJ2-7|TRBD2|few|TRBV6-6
TGTGCCAGCAGTTACAGCGAGCGGGACTACGAGCAGTACTTC
CASSYSERDYEQYF
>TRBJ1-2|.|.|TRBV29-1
TGCAGCGTGAGCGACGGTAACTATGGCTACACCTTC
CSVSDGNYGYTF
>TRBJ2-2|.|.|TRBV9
TGTGCCAGCAGCGTCGGTCCCGGGGAGCTGTTTTTT
CASSVGPGELFF
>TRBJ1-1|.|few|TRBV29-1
TGCAGCGTTGAAGAGGGCAGGAACACTGAAGCTTTCTTT
CSVEEGRNTEAFF
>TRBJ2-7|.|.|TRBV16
TGTGCCAGCAGCCAATCGGGACACCGATATTTC
CASSQSGHRYF
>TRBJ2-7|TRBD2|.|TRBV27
TGTGCCAGCAGTTTATCGCCTGCTAGCGGCTCCTACGAGCAGTACTTC
CASSLSPASGSYEQYF
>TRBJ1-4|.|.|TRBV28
TGTGCCAGCCTAGCGGGACCTGCTAATGAAAAACTGTTTTTT
CASLAGPANEKLFF